The T cell receptor (beta chain) described here comes from a study of Ad26.COV2.S vaccination and SARS-CoV-2 variants. Study-level findings and limits: While placebo recipients had lower spike-specific TCR breadth, vaccine recipients had more. Analyses that measured TCR breadth and depth may have underestimated total T cell responses.

This table comes from immunoSEQ multiplex PCR, and its TCRdb copy is limited to in-frame clones, with some not included. Seen here are around 320,000 clones, about 82% observed once, and the top ten hold approximately 2%. Treatment in this sample: roughly 19 received Ad26.COV2.S at low or high dose, single or two shots; about five received placebo; per-sample allocation not given. Vaccine and placebo recipients were sampled on day 63 after the first injection. The CDR3 is 15 amino acids. Per the germline V gene, CDR1 is SGHKS and CDR2 is YYEKEE (reference sequence). J lost 5 bases, V lost 5 bases, and 10 bases had no gene match. For this clone: Antigen unknown.

The TCR originated in a person between 18 and 60 years old who received the Ad26.COV2.S COVID-19 vaccine or a placebo. This chain links TRBV5-5 with TRBJ1-1; 9 nucleotides align to TRBD1. The material was peripheral blood, obtained in a trial of Ad26.COV2.S vaccine versus placebo. CDR3 sequence (DNA): TGTGCCAGCAGACCGACCGGGACAGGGAAAACTGAAGCTTTCTTT. Residues: CASRPTGTGKTEAFF.